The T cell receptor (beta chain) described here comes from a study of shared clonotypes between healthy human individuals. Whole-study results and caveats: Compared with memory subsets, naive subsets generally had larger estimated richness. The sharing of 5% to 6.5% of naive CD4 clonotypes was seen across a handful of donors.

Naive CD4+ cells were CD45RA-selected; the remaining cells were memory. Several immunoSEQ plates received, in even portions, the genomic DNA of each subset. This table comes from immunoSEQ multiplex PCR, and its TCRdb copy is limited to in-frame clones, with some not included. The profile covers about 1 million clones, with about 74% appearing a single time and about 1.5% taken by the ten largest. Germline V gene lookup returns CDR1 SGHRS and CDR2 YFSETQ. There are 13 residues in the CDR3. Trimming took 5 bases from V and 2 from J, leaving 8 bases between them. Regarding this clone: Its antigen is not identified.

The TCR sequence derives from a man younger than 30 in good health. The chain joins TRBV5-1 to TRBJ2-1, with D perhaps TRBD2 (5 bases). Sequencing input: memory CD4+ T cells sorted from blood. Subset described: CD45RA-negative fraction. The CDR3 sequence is CASRREAYNEQFF. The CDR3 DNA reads TGCGCCAGCAGGAGGGAAGCCTACAATGAGCAGTTCTTC.